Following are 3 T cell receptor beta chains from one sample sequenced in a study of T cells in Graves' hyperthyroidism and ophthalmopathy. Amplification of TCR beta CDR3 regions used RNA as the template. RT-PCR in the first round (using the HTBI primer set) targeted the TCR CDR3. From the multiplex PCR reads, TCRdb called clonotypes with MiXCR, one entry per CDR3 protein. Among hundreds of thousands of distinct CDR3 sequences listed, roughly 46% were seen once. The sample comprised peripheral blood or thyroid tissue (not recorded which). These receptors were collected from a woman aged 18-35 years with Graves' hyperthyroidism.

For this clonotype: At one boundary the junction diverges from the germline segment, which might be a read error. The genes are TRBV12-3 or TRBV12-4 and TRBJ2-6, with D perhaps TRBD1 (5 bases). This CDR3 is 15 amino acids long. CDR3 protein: CASTSSYSGANVLTF. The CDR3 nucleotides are TGTGCCAGCACCTCATCGTACTCTGGGGCCAACGTCCTAACTTTC.

The CDR3 DNA reads as TGTGCCAGCAGCTTACGACTAGGGCTTTTCTACGAGCAGTACTTC. Translating it yields CASSLRLGLFYEQYF. V is TRBV7-8 and J is TRBJ2-7; tentative D call: TRBD2 (6 bases). CDR3 length: 15 residues. V was trimmed by 2 bases and J by 3 bases, leaving 14 bases between them. The germline CDR1 and CDR2 sequences are SGHVS and FQNEAQ.

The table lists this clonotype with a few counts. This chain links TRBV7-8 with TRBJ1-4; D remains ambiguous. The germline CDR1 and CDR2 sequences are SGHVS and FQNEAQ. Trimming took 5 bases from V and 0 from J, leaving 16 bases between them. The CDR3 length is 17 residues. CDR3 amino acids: CASSQAGLIATNEKLFF. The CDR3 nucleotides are TGTGCCAGCAGCCAAGCCGGCCTCATAGCAACTAATGAAAAACTGTTTTTT.